A selection of T cell receptor beta chains follows, all from one sample in a study of cytomegalovirus exposure and HLA in healthy donors. Clones were sequenced by immunoSEQ multiplex PCR, and TCRdb holds only the in-frame ones, with some missing. The sample holds 73,000 or so clones, 81% seen once. The sample taken for sequencing was PBMCs. The source is a human donor in good health. Both conserved end residues are part of each CDR3. Each record gives: clone size, V gene, D gene, J gene, CDR3 DNA, CDR3 protein. D genes are given only for firm matches. A row's size may be missing; if present it is once, few, many or a size class.

abundance: .
v_gene: TRBV7-9
d_gene: .
j_gene: TRBJ1-6
CDR3nt: TGTTCCAGCAGCTTTGAGGCCGGGGGTAATTCACCCCTCCACTTT
CDR3aa: CSSSFEAGGNSPLHF

abundance: .
v_gene: TRBV11-2
d_gene: .
j_gene: TRBJ2-5
CDR3nt: TGTGCCAGCAGCTTTGGGGGGAAAGAGACCCAGTACTTC
CDR3aa: CASSFGGKETQYF

abundance: few
v_gene: TRBV5-1
d_gene: TRBD1
j_gene: TRBJ2-1
CDR3nt: TGCGCCAGCAGCTTGGAACAGTGGACAGGGGTCAATGAGCAGTTCTTC
CDR3aa: CASSLEQWTGVNEQFF

abundance: .
v_gene: TRBV5-1
d_gene: .
j_gene: TRBJ1-5
CDR3nt: TGCGCCAGCAGCTTGGGCCCCACAGGGTTAGGGAGCAATCAGCCCCAGCATTTT
CDR3aa: CASSLGPTGLGSNQPQHF

abundance: .
v_gene: TRBV4-2
d_gene: TRBD2
j_gene: TRBJ2-7
CDR3nt: TGTGCCAGCAGCCAGGGACTAGCGGGGGGGCCACCCTACGAGCAGTACTTC
CDR3aa: CASSQGLAGGPPYEQYF

abundance: .
v_gene: TRBV2
d_gene: .
j_gene: TRBJ2-5
CDR3nt: TGTGCCAGCAGTCGGGAGAGATACCAAGAGACCCAGTACTTC
CDR3aa: CASSRERYQETQYF

abundance: .
v_gene: TRBV19
d_gene: TRBD2
j_gene: TRBJ2-5
CDR3nt: TGTGCCAGTAGTATAACGAGGACTAGCGGGGCAGAGACCCAGTACTTC
CDR3aa: CASSITRTSGAETQYF

abundance: .
v_gene: TRBV6-5
d_gene: TRBD1
j_gene: TRBJ2-7
CDR3nt: TGTGCCAGCAGTTACTCGGGACAGGGCTACGAGCAGTACTTC
CDR3aa: CASSYSGQGYEQYF

abundance: once
v_gene: TRBV14
d_gene: TRBD1
j_gene: TRBJ2-1
CDR3nt: TGTGCCAGCAGCCAAGATACAGGGGGATACAATGAGCAGTTCTTC
CDR3aa: CASSQDTGGYNEQFF

abundance: .
v_gene: TRBV20-1
d_gene: .
j_gene: TRBJ2-3
CDR3nt: TGCAGTGCTAGATTAGCAGATACGCAGTATTTT
CDR3aa: CSARLADTQYF

abundance: .
v_gene: TRBV5-1
d_gene: TRBD2
j_gene: TRBJ2-3
CDR3nt: TGCGCCAGCAGCTTGGGGGGCCGGGGGGGCACAGATACGCAGTATTTT
CDR3aa: CASSLGGRGGTDTQYF

abundance: .
v_gene: TRBV15
d_gene: TRBD1
j_gene: TRBJ1-6
CDR3nt: TGTGCCACCAGCAGAGGACAGGGTGGTCCACCGTCACCCCTCCACTTT
CDR3aa: CATSRGQGGPPSPLHF

abundance: .
v_gene: TRBV6-5
d_gene: TRBD1
j_gene: TRBJ2-7
CDR3nt: TGTGCCAGCAGTCGGGACAGGGCCCTCTACGAGCAGTACTTC
CDR3aa: CASSRDRALYEQYF

abundance: .
v_gene: TRBV6-6
d_gene: TRBD2
j_gene: TRBJ2-3
CDR3nt: TGTGCCAGCAGTTTCGGGGGGGCCCATGCAGATACGCAGTATTTT
CDR3aa: CASSFGGAHADTQYF

abundance: .
v_gene: TRBV25-1
d_gene: .
j_gene: TRBJ2-3
CDR3nt: TGTGCCAGCAGTGAATGGGGAGTAGCTGCAGATACGCAGTATTTT
CDR3aa: CASSEWGVAADTQYF

abundance: .
v_gene: TRBV2
d_gene: .
j_gene: TRBJ2-4
CDR3nt: TGTGCCAGCAGTGATTCGGGGGGCCGTTCAATCGTACTAGCCAAAAACATTCAGTACTTC
CDR3aa: CASSDSGGRSIVLAKNIQYF

abundance: .
v_gene: TRBV19
d_gene: .
j_gene: TRBJ1-4
CDR3nt: TGTGCCAGTAGTACCGGGACACCAAATGAAAAACTGTTTTTT
CDR3aa: CASSTGTPNEKLFF

abundance: .
v_gene: TRBV5-4
d_gene: TRBD2
j_gene: TRBJ2-1
CDR3nt: TGTGCCAGCAGCTTGGTTGGGGGGGGAAATGAGCAGTTCTTC
CDR3aa: CASSLVGGGNEQFF

abundance: .
v_gene: TRBV19
d_gene: TRBD1
j_gene: TRBJ1-2
CDR3nt: TGTGCCAGTAGCGACAGGGGGACTAACTATGGCTACACCTTC
CDR3aa: CASSDRGTNYGYTF

abundance: .
v_gene: TRBV29-1
d_gene: TRBD2
j_gene: TRBJ2-7
CDR3nt: TGCAGCGTGTGGGGGGGTGGGAAGGCGAACTCCTACGAGCAGTACTTC
CDR3aa: CSVWGGGKANSYEQYF

abundance: .
v_gene: TRBV10-2
d_gene: TRBD1
j_gene: TRBJ2-7
CDR3nt: TGCGCCAGCAAGCCAGGGGGTCCCTACGAGCAGTACTTC
CDR3aa: CASKPGGPYEQYF

abundance: once
v_gene: TRBV28
d_gene: .
j_gene: TRBJ2-1
CDR3nt: TGTGCCACCTCCAGTGTCTGGGAGCAGTTCTTC
CDR3aa: CATSSVWEQFF

abundance: .
v_gene: TRBV4-2
d_gene: TRBD1
j_gene: TRBJ1-2
CDR3nt: TGTGCCAGCAGCCTATCGGGACAGGGGCTTTTATATGGCTACACCTTC
CDR3aa: CASSLSGQGLLYGYTF

abundance: .
v_gene: TRBV19
d_gene: .
j_gene: TRBJ1-3
CDR3nt: TGTGCCAGTAGTACGGGACACCGCTCTGGAAACACCATATATTTT
CDR3aa: CASSTGHRSGNTIYF